This T cell receptor beta chain appears in the sequencing data of a study of CD8+ T cells in alopecia areata. Looking at the study overall: Treatment comprised oral tofacitinib, 5 to 10 mg twice daily, in treated patients.

Those with alopecia areata gave lesional scalp punch biopsies and peripheral blood. Sorting separated CD4+ and CD8+ T cells out of PBMCs. V lost 0 bases and J lost 1, with 12 bases in between. Per germline, CDR1 SQVTM and CDR2 ANQGSEA. The CDR3 is 15 residues long. The authors extracted RNA and reverse transcribed it into cDNA as the sequencing template. Clones were sequenced by immunoSEQ multiplex PCR, and TCRdb holds only the in-frame ones, with some missing. Counted here are under 250,000 clones, around three fifths occurring once; the ten biggest clones make up roughly 0.47%. The sequenced sample was CD4+ T cells sorted from blood, obtained at week 0. The receptor's source is a human donor with alopecia areata. The V call is TRBV29-1, the J call TRBJ2-5, with D possibly being TRBD2 (6 bases). CDR3 in DNA: TGCAGCGTTGAAGATATGGGAGGACTCCAAGAGACCCAGTACTTC. As protein: CSVEDMGGLQETQYF.